This T cell receptor beta chain was captured in a study of response to subunit inactivated influenza vaccine. Findings and limits, study-wide: Authors suggested seasonal influenza vaccinations each recruit few new T cells.

This clonotype was detected only a few times. No antigen is known for it. TCRdb analysed the RT-PCR reads with MiXCR anew, one entry per CDR3 protein. The table lists around 650,000 distinct CDR3 sequences, around 16% of them singletons. This clonotype originated in a man in his forties or fifties who received an inactivated influenza vaccine. Sequencing was performed on PBMCs from blood, taken about 11 days after vaccination.

Here the CDR3 reads CASSQTYTQYF. In DNA form, the CDR3 reads TGTGCCAGCAGCCAGACCTATACGCAGTATTTT. This chain links TRBV28 with TRBJ2-3; no firm D call. Germline CDR1 and CDR2: MDHEN and SYDVKM. Between the trimmed V and J ends, which lost 6 bases and 7 bases, there was a span of 8 bases. The CDR3 contains 11 residues.